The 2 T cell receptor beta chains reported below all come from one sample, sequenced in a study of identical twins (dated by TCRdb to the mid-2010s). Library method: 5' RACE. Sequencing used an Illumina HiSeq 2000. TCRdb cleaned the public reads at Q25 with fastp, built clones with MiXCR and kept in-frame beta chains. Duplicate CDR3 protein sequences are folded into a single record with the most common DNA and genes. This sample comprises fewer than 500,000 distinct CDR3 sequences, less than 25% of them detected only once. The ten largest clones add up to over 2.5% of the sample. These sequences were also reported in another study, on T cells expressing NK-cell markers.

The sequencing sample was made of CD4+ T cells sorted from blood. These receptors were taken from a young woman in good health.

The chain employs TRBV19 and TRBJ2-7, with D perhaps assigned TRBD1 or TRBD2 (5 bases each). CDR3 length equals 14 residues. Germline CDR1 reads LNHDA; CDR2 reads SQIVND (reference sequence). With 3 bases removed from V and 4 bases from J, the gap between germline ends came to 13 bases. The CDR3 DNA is TGTGCCAGTAGTATCCCGGGACCGAAGTACGAGCAGTACTTC. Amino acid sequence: CASSIPGPKYEQYF.

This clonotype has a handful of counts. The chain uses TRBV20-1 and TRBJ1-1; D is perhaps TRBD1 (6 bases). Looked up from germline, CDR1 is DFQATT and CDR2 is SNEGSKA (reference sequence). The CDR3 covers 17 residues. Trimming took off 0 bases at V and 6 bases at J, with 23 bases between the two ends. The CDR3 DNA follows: TGCAGTGCTAGAGAGGGGGGATGGAGTACAGGGTCGCCTGAAGCTTTCTTT. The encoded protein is CSAREGGWSTGSPEAFF.